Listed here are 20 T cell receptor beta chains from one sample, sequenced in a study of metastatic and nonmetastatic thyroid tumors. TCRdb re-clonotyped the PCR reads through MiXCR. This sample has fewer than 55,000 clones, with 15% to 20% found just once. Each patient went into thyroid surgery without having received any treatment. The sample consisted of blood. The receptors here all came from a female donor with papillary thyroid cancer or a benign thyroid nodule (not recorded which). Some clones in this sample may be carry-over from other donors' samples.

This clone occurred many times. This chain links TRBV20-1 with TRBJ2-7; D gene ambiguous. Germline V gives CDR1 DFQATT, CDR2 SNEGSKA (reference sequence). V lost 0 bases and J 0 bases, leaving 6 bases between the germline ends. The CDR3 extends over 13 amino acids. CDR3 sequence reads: CSARDASSYEQYF. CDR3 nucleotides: TGCAGTGCTAGAGACGCTAGCTCCTACGAGCAGTACTTC.

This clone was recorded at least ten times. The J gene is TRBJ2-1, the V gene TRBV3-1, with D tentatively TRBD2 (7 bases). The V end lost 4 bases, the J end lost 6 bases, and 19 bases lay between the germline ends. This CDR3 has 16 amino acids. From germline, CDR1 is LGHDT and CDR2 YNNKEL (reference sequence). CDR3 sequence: CASSPTGGASLNEQFF. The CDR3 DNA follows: TGTGCCAGCAGCCCTACGGGGGGCGCATCCCTCAATGAGCAGTTCTTC.

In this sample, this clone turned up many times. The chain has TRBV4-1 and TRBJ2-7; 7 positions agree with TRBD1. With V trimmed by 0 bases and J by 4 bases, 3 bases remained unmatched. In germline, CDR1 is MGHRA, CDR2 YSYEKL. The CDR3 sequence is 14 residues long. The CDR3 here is CASSQDVQGYEQYF. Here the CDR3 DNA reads TGCGCCAGCAGCCAAGACGTACAGGGGTACGAGCAGTACTTC.

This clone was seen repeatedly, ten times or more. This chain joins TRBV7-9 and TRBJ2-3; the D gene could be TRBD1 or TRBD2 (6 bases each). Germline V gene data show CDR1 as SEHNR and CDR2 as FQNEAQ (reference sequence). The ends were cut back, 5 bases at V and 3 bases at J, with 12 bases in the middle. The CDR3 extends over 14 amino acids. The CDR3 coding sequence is TGTGCCAGCAGCCCACGGGGGACAACAGATACGCAGTATTTT. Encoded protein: CASSPRGTTDTQYF.

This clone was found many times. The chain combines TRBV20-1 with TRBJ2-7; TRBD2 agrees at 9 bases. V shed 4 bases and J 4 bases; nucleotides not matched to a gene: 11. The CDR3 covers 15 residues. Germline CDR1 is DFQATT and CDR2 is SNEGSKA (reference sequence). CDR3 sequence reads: CSANSPMTSGYEQYF. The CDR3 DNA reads TGCAGTGCTAACTCCCCGATGACTAGCGGTTACGAGCAGTACTTC.

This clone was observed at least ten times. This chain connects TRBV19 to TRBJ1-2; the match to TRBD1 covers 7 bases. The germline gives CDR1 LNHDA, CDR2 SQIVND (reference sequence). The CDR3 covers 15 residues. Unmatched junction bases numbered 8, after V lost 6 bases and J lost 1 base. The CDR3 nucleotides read TGTGCCAGTAGGCCTGGGACAGAGAATAACTATGGCTACACCTTC. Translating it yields CASRPGTENNYGYTF.

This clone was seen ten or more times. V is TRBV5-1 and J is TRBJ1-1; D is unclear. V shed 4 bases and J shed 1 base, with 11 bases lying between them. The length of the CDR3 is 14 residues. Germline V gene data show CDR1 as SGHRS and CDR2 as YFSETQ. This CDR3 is CASSRDTTNTEAFF. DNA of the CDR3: TGCGCCAGCAGCCGCGACACAACGAACACTGAAGCTTTCTTT.

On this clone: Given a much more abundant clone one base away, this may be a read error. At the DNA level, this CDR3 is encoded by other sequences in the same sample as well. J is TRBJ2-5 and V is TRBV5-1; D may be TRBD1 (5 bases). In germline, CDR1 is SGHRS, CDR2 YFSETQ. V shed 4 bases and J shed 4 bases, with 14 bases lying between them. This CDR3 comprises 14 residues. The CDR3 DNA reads TGCGCCAGCAGCCCCGGACAAGGTATAGAGACCCAGTACTTC. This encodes CASSPGQGIETQYF. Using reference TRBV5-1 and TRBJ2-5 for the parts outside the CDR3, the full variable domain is KAGVTQTPRYLIKTRGQQVTLSCSPISGHRSVSWYQQTPGQGLQFLFEYFSETQRNKGNFPGRFSGRQFSNSRSEMNVSTLELGDSALYLCASSPGQGIETQYFGPGTRLLVL.

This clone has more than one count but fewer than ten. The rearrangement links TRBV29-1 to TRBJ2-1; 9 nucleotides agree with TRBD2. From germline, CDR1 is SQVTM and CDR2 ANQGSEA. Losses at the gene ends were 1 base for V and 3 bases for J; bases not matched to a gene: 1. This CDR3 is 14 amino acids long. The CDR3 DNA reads TGCAGCGTTGAAGGACTAGCGGTCTACAATGAGCAGTTCTTC. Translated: CSVEGLAVYNEQFF.

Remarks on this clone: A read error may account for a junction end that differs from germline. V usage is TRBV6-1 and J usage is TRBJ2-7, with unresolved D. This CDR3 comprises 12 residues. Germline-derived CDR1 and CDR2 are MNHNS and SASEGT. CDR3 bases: TGTGCCAGCAGTGAGTCTTCCTACGATCAGTACTTC. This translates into CASSESSYDQYF.

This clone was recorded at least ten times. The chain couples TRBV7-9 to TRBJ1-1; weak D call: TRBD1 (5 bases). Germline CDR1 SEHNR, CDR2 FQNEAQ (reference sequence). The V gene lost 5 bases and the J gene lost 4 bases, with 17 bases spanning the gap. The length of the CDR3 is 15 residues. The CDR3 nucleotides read TGTGCCAGCAGCCCAACCATAGGGAGGGGCACTGAAGCTTTCTTT. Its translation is CASSPTIGRGTEAFF.

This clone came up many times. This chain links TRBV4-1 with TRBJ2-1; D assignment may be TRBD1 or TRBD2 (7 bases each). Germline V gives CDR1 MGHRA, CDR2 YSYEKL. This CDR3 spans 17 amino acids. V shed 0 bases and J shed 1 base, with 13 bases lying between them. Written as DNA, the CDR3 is TGCGCCAGCAGCCAAGAACCAGCGGGACAGTCCTACAATGAGCAGTTCTTC. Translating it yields CASSQEPAGQSYNEQFF.

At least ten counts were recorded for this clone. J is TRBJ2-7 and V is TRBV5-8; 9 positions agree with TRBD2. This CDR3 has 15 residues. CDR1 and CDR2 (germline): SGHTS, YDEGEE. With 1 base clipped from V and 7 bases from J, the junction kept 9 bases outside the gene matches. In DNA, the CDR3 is TGTGCCAGCAGCTTGTCAGGCGGGAGGGCCAGGGAGCAGTACTTC. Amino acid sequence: CASSLSGGRAREQYF.

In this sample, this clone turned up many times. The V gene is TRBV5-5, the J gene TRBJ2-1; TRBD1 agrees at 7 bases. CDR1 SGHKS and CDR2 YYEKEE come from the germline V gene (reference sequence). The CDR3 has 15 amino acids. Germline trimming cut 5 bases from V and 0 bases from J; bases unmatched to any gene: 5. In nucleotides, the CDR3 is TGTGCCAGCAGTCGACAGGGAAGCTCCTACAATGAGCAGTTCTTC. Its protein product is CASSRQGSSYNEQFF.

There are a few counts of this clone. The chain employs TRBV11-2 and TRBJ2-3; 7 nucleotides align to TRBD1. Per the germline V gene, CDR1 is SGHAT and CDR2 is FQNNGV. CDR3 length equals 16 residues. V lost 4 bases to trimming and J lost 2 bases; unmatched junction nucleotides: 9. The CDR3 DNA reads TGTGCCAGCAGCTCTCCGACAGGGAACACCACAGATACGCAGTATTTT. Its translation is CASSSPTGNTTDTQYF.

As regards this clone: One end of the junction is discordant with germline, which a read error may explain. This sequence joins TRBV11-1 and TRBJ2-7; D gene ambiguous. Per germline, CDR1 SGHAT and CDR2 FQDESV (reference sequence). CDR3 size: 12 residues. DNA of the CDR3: TGTGCCAGCATCTTAGAGGTGTACGAGCAGTACTTC. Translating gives CASILEVYEQYF.

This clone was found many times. The CDR3 DNA is TGCGCCAGCAGCACAGGGTTGGAAGCTTTCTTT. It specifies CASSTGLEAFF. The chain joins TRBV5-1 to TRBJ1-1, with D possibly TRBD1 on 6 matching bases. Germline CDR1 reads SGHRS; CDR2 reads YFSETQ. V was trimmed by 4 bases and J by 8 bases, leaving 9 bases between them. The CDR3 runs 11 residues.

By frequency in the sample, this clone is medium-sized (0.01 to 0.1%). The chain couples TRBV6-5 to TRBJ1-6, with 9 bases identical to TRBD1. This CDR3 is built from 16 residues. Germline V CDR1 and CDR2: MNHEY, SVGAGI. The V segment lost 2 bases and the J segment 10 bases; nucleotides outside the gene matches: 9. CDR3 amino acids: CASSYTFTGGSSPLHF. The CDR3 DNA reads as TGTGCCAGCAGTTACACTTTTACAGGGGGCAGCTCACCCCTCCACTTT.

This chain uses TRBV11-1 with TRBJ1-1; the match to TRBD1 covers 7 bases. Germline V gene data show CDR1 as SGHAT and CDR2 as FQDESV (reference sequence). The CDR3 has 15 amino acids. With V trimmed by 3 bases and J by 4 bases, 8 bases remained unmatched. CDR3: CASSFRDRFPTEAFF. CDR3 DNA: TGTGCCAGCAGCTTTCGGGACAGATTCCCCACTGAAGCTTTCTTT.

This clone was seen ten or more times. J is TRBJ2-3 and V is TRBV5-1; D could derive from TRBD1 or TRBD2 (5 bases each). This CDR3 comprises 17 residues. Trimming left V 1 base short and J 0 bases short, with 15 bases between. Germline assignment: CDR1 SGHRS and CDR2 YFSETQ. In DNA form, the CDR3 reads TGCGCCAGCAGCTTGAATCTCAGAGGGGTTAGCACAGATACGCAGTATTTT. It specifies CASSLNLRGVSTDTQYF. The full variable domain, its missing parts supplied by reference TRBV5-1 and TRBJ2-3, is KAGVTQTPRYLIKTRGQQVTLSCSPISGHRSVSWYQQTPGQGLQFLFEYFSETQRNKGNFPGRFSGRQFSNSRSEMNVSTLELGDSALYLCASSLNLRGVSTDTQYFGPGTRLTVL.